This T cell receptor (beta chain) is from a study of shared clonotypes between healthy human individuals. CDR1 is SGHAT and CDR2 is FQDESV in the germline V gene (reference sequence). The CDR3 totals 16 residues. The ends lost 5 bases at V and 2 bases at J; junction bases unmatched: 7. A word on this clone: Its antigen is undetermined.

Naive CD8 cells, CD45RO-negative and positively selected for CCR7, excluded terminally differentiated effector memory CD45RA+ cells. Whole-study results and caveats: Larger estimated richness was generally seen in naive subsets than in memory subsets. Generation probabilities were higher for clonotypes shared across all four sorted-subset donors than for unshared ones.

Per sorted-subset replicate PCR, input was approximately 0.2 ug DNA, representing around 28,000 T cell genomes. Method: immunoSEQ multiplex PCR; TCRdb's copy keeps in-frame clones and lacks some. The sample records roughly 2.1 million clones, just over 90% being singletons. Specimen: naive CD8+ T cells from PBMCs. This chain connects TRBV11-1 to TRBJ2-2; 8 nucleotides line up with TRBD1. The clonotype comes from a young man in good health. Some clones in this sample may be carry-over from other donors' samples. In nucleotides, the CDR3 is TGTGCCAGCAGCCCGGTGACAGGGGTTAACACCGGGGAGCTGTTTTTT. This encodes CASSPVTGVNTGELFF.